This T cell receptor beta chain emerged from a study of T cell repertoires in cytomegalovirus infection. Whole-study context: CMV infection plus the matching HLA type was flagged by public TCR beta signatures. General study results and limits: The ex vivo response was dominated by HLA-C-restricted CMV-specific TCR beta clonotypes. Using cumulative public TCR beta family frequency, the authors identified those who carried CMV together with the relevant HLA.

This clonotype came up many times. Antigen unknown. TCRdb reprocessed the reads via MiXCR and lists one record per CDR3 protein. The data contain 250,000 or so distinct CDR3 sequences, 9.1% of them seen just once; the ten biggest clones take up around 16%. The CDR3 has 13 residues. Germline V gene data show CDR1 as SGHTA and CDR2 as FQGNSA. The V segment lost 5 bases and the J segment 9 bases; nucleotides outside the gene matches: 5. The chain joins TRBV7-2 to TRBJ2-1; 9 bases are shared with TRBD1. Sequences were obtained from PBMCs. This sequence originates from a human donor in good health (CMV status not recorded). Some clones in this sample may be carry-over from other donors' samples. DNA for the CDR3: TGTGCCAGCAGCCAGGGACAGGGTGGTGAGCAGTTCTTC. This gives the protein CASSQGQGGEQFF. Complete variable domain (other parts from reference TRBV7-2 and TRBJ2-1): GAGVSQSPSNKVTEKGKDVELRCDPISGHTALYWYRQSLGQGLEFLIYFQGNSAPDKSGLPSDRFSAERTGGSVSTLTIQRTQQEDSAVYLCASSQGQGGEQFFGPGTRLTVL.